Described below is a single T cell receptor (beta chain) sequence and its context. This CDR3 is 15 amino acids long. V dropped 4 bases and J dropped 6; count of bases not matched to a gene: 12. From germline, CDR1 is SGDLS and CDR2 YYNGEE. Per the study methods: Reference gene primers were amplified, and this amplification served to estimate nucleated cell counts. TCRdb's copy holds only in-frame clones and misses some; the assay was immunoSEQ multiplex PCR. The D gene and trimming were derived from the DNA, and the V and J assignments and clone size from that table. The sample holds fewer than 95,000 clones, roughly 88% seen once. The sample originates from a study of blood T cell repertoires in COVID-19. On the study more broadly: COVID-19 samples collected from the United States, Italy and Spain covered acute and convalescent phases.

This clonotype was sampled from a woman aged 80 or older with acute or convalescent COVID-19. Specimen: peripheral blood. The V gene is TRBV9, the J gene TRBJ1-1; 7 nucleotides align to TRBD1. The CDR3 DNA reads TGTGCCAGCAGCCCAAGACAGGGCCGGGGCGCTGAAGCTTTCTTT. The encoded protein is CASSPRQGRGAEAFF. The variable domain in full, with the rest retrieved from reference TRBV9 and TRBJ1-1, is DSGVTQTPKHLITATGQRVTLRCSPRSGDLSVYWYQQSLDQGLQFLIQYYNGEERAKGNILERFSAQQFPDLHSELNLSSLELGDSALYFCASSPRQGRGAEAFFGQGTRLTVV.